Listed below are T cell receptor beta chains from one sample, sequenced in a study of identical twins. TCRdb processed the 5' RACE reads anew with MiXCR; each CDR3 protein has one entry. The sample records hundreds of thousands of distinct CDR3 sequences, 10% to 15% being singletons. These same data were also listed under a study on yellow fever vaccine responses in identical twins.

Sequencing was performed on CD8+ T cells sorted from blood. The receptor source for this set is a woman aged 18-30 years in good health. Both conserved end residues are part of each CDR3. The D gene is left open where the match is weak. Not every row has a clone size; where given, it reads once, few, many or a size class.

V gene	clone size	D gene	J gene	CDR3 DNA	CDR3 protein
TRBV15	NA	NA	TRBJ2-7	TGTGCCACCGCCCGGGACGCTTCCTACGAGCAGTACTTC	CATARDASYEQYF
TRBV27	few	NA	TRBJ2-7	TGTGCCAGCAGTTTATCGGCAGGGAGCTATCTGAACGAGCAGTACTTC	CASSLSAGSYLNEQYF
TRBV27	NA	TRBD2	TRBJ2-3	TGTGCCAGCAGTGGCGGGACTAGCAGAGATACGCAGTATTTT	CASSGGTSRDTQYF
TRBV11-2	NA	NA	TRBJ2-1	TGTGCCAGCAGCTGGGGGGGGCGGAGGGATGAGCAGTTCTTC	CASSWGGRRDEQFF
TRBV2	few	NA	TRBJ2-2	TGTGCCAGCAGGACAAACACCGGGGAGCTGTTTTTT	CASRTNTGELFF
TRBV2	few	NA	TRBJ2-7	TGTGCCAGCAGTGAATTTGGAGTGGAGCAGTACTTC	CASSEFGVEQYF
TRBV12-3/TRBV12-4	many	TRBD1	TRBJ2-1	TGTGCCAGCAGTTTCCCCTGGACAGGGCCGATCTACAATGAGCAGTTCTTC	CASSFPWTGPIYNEQFF
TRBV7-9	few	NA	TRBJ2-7	TGTGCCGGCAGGGGACTACAGGGGAAAGAGCAGTACTTC	CAGRGLQGKEQYF
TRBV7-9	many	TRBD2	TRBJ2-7	TGTGCCAGCAGCTCGGGAACTGGGACTACCGAGCAGTACTTC	CASSSGTGTTEQYF
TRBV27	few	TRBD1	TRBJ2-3	TGTGCCAGCAGTTTAAGGCGGGGACAGGGGACAGATACGCAGTATTTT	CASSLRRGQGTDTQYF
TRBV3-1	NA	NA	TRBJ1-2	TGTGCCAGCAGCCCACAAATCCCACCGCCGTGGGGCTACACCTTC	CASSPQIPPPWGYTF
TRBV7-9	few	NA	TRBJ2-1	TGTGCCAGCAGCTTCGGTATTGGACAGAGGGTATACAATGAGCAGTTCTTC	CASSFGIGQRVYNEQFF
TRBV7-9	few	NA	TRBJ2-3	TGTGCCAGCAGCTTTAATCTTCAGGGATTAGCAGATACGCAGTATTTT	CASSFNLQGLADTQYF
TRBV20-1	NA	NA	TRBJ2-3	TGCAGTGTCGTCCTAAGCACAGATACGCAGTATTTT	CSVVLSTDTQYF
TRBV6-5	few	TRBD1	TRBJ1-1	TGTGCCAGCAGTTACTCTTCAGGGGGCACTGAAGCTTTCTTT	CASSYSSGGTEAFF
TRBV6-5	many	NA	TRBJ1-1	TGTGCCAGCAGTTACTCGATTTACACTGAAGCTTTCTTT	CASSYSIYTEAFF
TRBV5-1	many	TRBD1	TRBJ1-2	TGCGCCAGCAGCTTGAGGATCGACAGGGCGGATGGCTACACCTTC	CASSLRIDRADGYTF
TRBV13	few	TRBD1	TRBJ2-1	TGTGCCAGCAGCCCCCCTCGGACAGGGGATGAGCAGTTCTTC	CASSPPRTGDEQFF
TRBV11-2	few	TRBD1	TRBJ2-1	TGTGCCAGCAACCCCAGACAGGGGGTTGATAATGAGCAGTTCTTC	CASNPRQGVDNEQFF
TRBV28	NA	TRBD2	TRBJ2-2	TGTGCCAGCAGTCTACTAACTAGCGGGACGAACACCGGGGAGCTGTTTTTT	CASSLLTSGTNTGELFF
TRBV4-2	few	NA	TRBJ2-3	TGTGCCAGCAGCCAAGATCAGCGGGGCACAGATACGCAGTATTTT	CASSQDQRGTDTQYF
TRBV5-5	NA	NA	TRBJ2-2	TGTGCCAGCAGCTTGGGTTGGGGGGCGCACCTCACCGGGGAGCTGTTTTTT	CASSLGWGAHLTGELFF
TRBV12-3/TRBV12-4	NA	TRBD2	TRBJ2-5	TGTGCCCTCTGTGCCCCGACTAGCGGGGGGGCTGGGCAAGAGACCCAGTACTTC	CALCAPTSGGAGQETQYF
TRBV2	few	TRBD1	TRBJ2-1	TGTGCCAGCATCCCCGGGACAGGATACAATGAGCAGTTCTTC	CASIPGTGYNEQFF
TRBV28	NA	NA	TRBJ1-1	TGTGCCAGCAGTTCGGGACGGCTGAACACTGAAGCTTTCTTT	CASSSGRLNTEAFF
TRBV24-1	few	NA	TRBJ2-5	TGTGCCACCAGTGATTTGCAAATAGGGACAAACCAAGAGACCCAGTACTTC	CATSDLQIGTNQETQYF
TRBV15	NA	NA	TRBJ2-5	TGTGCCACCAGCAGAGTACGGGGCTACCAAGAGACCCAGTACTTC	CATSRVRGYQETQYF
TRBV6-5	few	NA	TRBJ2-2	TGTGCCAGCAGTTACAATGCCGGGGAGCTGTTTTTT	CASSYNAGELFF
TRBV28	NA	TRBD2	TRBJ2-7	TGTGCCAGCAGTTTTCTAGCGGGAGGGCAGTACGAGCAGTACTTC	CASSFLAGGQYEQYF
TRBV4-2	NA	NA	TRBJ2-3	TGTGCCAGCAGCCAAGCCGGGACGGAACACACAGATACGCAGTATTTT	CASSQAGTEHTDTQYF
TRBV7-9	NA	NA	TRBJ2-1	TGTGCCAGCAGTCGTGTCCAGGTCGAGCAGTTCTTC	CASSRVQVEQFF
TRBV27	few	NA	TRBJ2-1	TGTGCCAGCAGTTTGGGAGGATTTAGGGGGCAGTTCTTC	CASSLGGFRGQFF
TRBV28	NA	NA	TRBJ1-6	TGTGCCAGCAGTTTCCTTGGGGGGTCGAATTCACCCCTCCACTTT	CASSFLGGSNSPLHF
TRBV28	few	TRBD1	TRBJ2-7	TGTGCCAGCAGTCCTGGGGTTGGGACAGGGATGTACGAGCAGTACTTC	CASSPGVGTGMYEQYF
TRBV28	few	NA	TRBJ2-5	TGTGCCAGCAGTTCCCGGGACTTTATCTGGCAAGAGACCCAGTACTTC	CASSSRDFIWQETQYF
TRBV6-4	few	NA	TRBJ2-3	TGTGCCAGCAGTGACTTAGGGCGAACCACAGATACGCAGTATTTT	CASSDLGRTTDTQYF
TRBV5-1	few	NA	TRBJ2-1	TGCGCCAGCAGCCCGTTCAAGAACAATGAGCAGTTCTTC	CASSPFKNNEQFF
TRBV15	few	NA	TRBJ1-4	TGTGCCACCAGCAGAGATCGGGCGGGGGGTACTGAAAAACTGTTTTTT	CATSRDRAGGTEKLFF